The 2 T cell receptor beta chains below were found in one sample sequenced in a study of PD-1 blockade in classical Hodgkin lymphoma. Clones were read by immunoSEQ multiplex PCR, and TCRdb kept only the in-frame ones, dropping some. The data contain 75,000 to 100,000 clones, approximately 80% of them singletons. Following autologous stem cell transplantation, relapse occurred in every patient, and exposure to brentuximab vedotin varied. The sequenced sample was peripheral blood mononuclear cells (PBMCs), obtained at baseline. The receptor set was obtained from a human donor with classical Hodgkin lymphoma.

V gene TRBV4-3 combines with J gene TRBJ2-2; 7 bases match TRBD2. The CDR3 covers 17 residues. Looked up from germline, CDR1 is LGHNA and CDR2 is YSLEER. V shed 2 bases, J shed 5 bases, and the junction held 11 bases outside the gene matches. CDR3 nucleotides: TGCGCCAGCAGCCAATTCTTCGCGGGAGTGGGAACCGGGGAGCTGTTTTTT. Its protein is CASSQFFAGVGTGELFF.

The V and J genes are TRBV5-1 and TRBJ1-1; D perhaps matches TRBD1 (6 bases). CDR1 and CDR2 from the germline V gene are SGHRS and YFSETQ. The CDR3 runs to 14 residues. Trimming left V 3 bases short and J 2 bases short, with 11 bases between. CDR3 in amino acids: CASSSQGGNTEAFF. The CDR3 bases are TGCGCCAGCAGCTCACAGGGTGGAAACACTGAAGCTTTCTTT.